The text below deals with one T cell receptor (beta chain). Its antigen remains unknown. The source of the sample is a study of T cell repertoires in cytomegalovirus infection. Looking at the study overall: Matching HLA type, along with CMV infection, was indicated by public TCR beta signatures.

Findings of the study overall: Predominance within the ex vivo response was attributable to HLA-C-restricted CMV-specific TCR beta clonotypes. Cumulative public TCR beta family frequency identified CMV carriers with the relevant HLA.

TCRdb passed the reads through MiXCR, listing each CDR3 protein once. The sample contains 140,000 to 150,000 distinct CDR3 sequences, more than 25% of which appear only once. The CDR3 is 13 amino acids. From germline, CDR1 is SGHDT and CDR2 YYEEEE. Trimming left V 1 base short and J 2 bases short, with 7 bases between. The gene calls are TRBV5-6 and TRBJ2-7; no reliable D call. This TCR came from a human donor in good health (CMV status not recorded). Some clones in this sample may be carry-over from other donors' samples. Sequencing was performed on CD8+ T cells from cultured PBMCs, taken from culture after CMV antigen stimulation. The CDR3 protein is CASSLTLPYEQYF. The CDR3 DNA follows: TGTGCCAGCAGCTTGACCCTCCCCTACGAGCAGTACTTC.